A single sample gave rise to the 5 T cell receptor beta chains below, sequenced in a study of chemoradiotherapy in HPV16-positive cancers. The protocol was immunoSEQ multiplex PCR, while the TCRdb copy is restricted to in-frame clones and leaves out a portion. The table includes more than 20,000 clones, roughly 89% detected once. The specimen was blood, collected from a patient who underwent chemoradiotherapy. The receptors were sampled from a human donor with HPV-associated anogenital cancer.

The CDR3 here is CASSLAHSNNEQFF. CDR3 nucleotide sequence: TGCGCCAGCAGCTTGGCCCACAGTAACAATGAGCAGTTCTTC. The V and J genes are TRBV5-1 and TRBJ2-1, with D hard to call. CDR3 length: 14 amino acids. V was shortened by 0 bases and J by 5 bases, with 9 bases between the two germline ends. Germline values: CDR1 SGHRS, CDR2 YFSETQ. The variable domain in full, with the rest retrieved from reference TRBV5-1 and TRBJ2-1, is KAGVTQTPRYLIKTRGQQVTLSCSPISGHRSVSWYQQTPGQGLQFLFEYFSETQRNKGNFPGRFSGRQFSNSRSEMNVSTLELGDSALYLCASSLAHSNNEQFFGPGTRLTVL.

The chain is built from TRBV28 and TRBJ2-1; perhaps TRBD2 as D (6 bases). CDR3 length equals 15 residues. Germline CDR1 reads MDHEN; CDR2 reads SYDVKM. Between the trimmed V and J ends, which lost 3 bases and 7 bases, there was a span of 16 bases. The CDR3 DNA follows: TGTGCCAGCAGTTTTGGTGGCGGGGCCGGGAATGAGCAGTTCTTC. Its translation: CASSFGGGAGNEQFF.

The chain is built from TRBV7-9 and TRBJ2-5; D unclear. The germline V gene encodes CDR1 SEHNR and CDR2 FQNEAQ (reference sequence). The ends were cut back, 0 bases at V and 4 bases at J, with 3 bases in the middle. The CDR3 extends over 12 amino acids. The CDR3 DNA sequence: TGTGCCAGCAGCTTAGCCTCAGAGACCCAGTACTTC. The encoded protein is CASSLASETQYF.

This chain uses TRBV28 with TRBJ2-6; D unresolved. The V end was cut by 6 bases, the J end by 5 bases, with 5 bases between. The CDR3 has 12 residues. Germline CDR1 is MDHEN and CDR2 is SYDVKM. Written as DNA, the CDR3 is TGTGCCAGCAGGTCGTGGGCCAACGTCCTGACTTTC. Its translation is CASRSWANVLTF.

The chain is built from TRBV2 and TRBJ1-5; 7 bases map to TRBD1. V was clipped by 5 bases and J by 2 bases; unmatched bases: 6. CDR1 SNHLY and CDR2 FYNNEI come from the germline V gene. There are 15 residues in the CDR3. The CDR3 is CASSKGQRGNQPQHF. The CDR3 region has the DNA TGTGCCAGCAGTAAGGGACAGAGGGGCAATCAGCCCCAGCATTTT.